The 28 T cell receptor beta chains below come from one sample, sequenced in a study of glioma-infiltrating T cells after dendritic cell vaccination. This table comes from immunoSEQ multiplex PCR, and its TCRdb copy is limited to in-frame clones, with some not included. The sample records over 80,000 clones, about 81% being singletons. As to time point: after dendritic cell vaccination, including at tumor progression/relapse. The source material was blood, sampled after dendritic cell vaccination. These receptors were collected from a human donor with glioblastoma.

The V and J genes are TRBV11-2 and TRBJ1-5; a weak D match, TRBD1 (6 bases). V was pared by 5 bases and J by 5 bases, with 10 bases between. The CDR3 is 13 amino acids. The germline gives CDR1 SGHAT, CDR2 FQNNGV. CDR3 coding DNA: TGTGCCAGCAGCCCCAACAGGGATCAGCCCCAGCATTTT. Residues: CASSPNRDQPQHF.

The chain employs TRBV7-9 and TRBJ2-1; 7 positions match TRBD2. V lost 3 bases, J lost 7 bases, and 12 bases stayed unmatched. The CDR3 runs to 16 residues. The germline CDR1 and CDR2 sequences are SEHNR and FQNEAQ (reference sequence). CDR3 DNA sequence: TGTGCCAGCAGCTTTAGGAGGGGTAGCGGGTCGAATGAGCAGTTCTTC. This sequence encodes CASSFRRGSGSNEQFF. Variable domain in full (rest from reference TRBV7-9 and TRBJ2-1): DTGVSQNPRHKITKRGQNVTFRCDPISEHNRLYWYRQTLGQGPEFLTYFQNEAQLEKSRLLSDRFSAERPKGSFSTLEIQRTEQGDSAMYLCASSFRRGSGSNEQFFGPGTRLTVL.

A few counts support this clone. The J gene is TRBJ1-2, the V gene TRBV7-2, with a tentative D call TRBD1 (5 bases). The length of the CDR3 is 14 residues. The germline V and J ends were trimmed by 4 bases and 10 bases, with 19 bases remaining between them. Per germline, CDR1 SGHTA and CDR2 FQGNSA. The DNA of the CDR3 is TGTGCCAGCAGCTCGACCGGGGGGAGGGTGGACTACACCTTC. Translated: CASSSTGGRVDYTF.

The gene calls are TRBV29-1 and TRBJ1-2, with D tentatively TRBD1 (6 bases). The CDR3 is made up of 14 amino acids. The germline gives CDR1 SQVTM, CDR2 ANQGSEA. V was trimmed by 2 bases and J by 3 bases, leaving 13 bases between them. This chain's CDR3 is CSVEFPGADYGYTF. CDR3 in DNA: TGCAGCGTTGAATTCCCAGGGGCGGACTATGGCTACACCTTC.

The chain recombines TRBV7-3 with TRBJ2-1, with TRBD2 matching over 13 bases. With V trimmed by 4 bases and J by 8 bases, 8 bases remained unmatched. CDR1 SGHTA and CDR2 FQGTGA come from the germline V gene. This CDR3 has 16 residues. This chain's CDR3 is CASSSELAGGPDEQFF. CDR3 DNA: TGTGCCAGCAGCTCGGAACTAGCGGGAGGGCCCGATGAGCAGTTCTTC. The full variable domain, its missing parts supplied by reference TRBV7-3 and TRBJ2-1, is GAGVSQTPSNKVTEKGKYVELRCDPISGHTALYWYRQSLGQGPEFLIYFQGTGAADDSGLPNDRFFAVRPEGSVSTLKIQRTERGDSAVYLCASSSELAGGPDEQFFGPGTRLTVL.

The chain employs TRBV7-9 and TRBJ2-4; D is uncertain. Germline CDR1 reads SEHNR; CDR2 reads FQNEAQ (reference sequence). The CDR3 consists of 14 residues. V lost 2 bases and J 0 bases, leaving 5 bases between the germline ends. The CDR3 coding sequence is TGTGCCAGCAGCTTACAAATAGCCAAAAACATTCAGTACTTC. Its protein product is CASSLQIAKNIQYF. The full variable domain, rest sourced from reference TRBV7-9 and TRBJ2-4, is DTGVSQNPRHKITKRGQNVTFRCDPISEHNRLYWYRQTLGQGPEFLTYFQNEAQLEKSRLLSDRFSAERPKGSFSTLEIQRTEQGDSAMYLCASSLQIAKNIQYFGAGTRLSVL.

This rearrangement joins TRBV5-1 to TRBJ2-1, with TRBD2 identical over 8 bases. The CDR3 length is 17 residues. Looked up from germline, CDR1 is SGHRS and CDR2 is YFSETQ. The junction had 6 bases not matched to a gene; V was cut back by 1 base and J by 0 bases. The chain's CDR3 is CASSLRSGGSSYNEQFF. The CDR3 DNA sequence: TGCGCCAGCAGCTTGAGGTCGGGAGGGAGCTCCTACAATGAGCAGTTCTTC.

V usage is TRBV7-9 and J usage is TRBJ2-7; D is undetermined. Between the trimmed V and J ends, which lost 6 bases and 5 bases, there was a span of 11 bases. The CDR3 consists of 12 residues. CDR1 and CDR2 from the germline V gene are SEHNR and FQNEAQ (reference sequence). This chain's CDR3 is CASSPSTNEQYF. CDR3 DNA sequence: TGTGCCAGCAGTCCCTCGACAAACGAGCAGTACTTC. Together with reference TRBV7-9 and TRBJ2-7, the CDR3 gives the full variable domain: DTGVSQNPRHKITKRGQNVTFRCDPISEHNRLYWYRQTLGQGPEFLTYFQNEAQLEKSRLLSDRFSAERPKGSFSTLEIQRTEQGDSAMYLCASSPSTNEQYFGPGTRLTVT.

The chain has TRBV6-1 and TRBJ1-1; D perhaps matches TRBD1 (5 bases). The CDR3 has 14 amino acids. Trimming left V 4 bases short and J 7 bases short, with 16 bases between. Germline CDR1 is MNHNS and CDR2 is SASEGT. In DNA form, the CDR3 reads TGTGCCAGCAGTGTCGGAGGGGCCCTAAATGAAGCTTTCTTT. Translated: CASSVGGALNEAFF.

The gene calls are TRBV7-2 and TRBJ2-7; 8 bases match TRBD1. V lost 3 bases and J lost 1; bases outside the gene matches: 5. Germline V gives CDR1 SGHTA, CDR2 FQGNSA. The CDR3 totals 15 residues. This CDR3 reads CASSFGQGQSYEQYF. The CDR3 coding sequence is TGTGCCAGCAGCTTCGGACAGGGTCAATCCTACGAGCAGTACTTC.

The chain joins TRBV2 to TRBJ2-3; 7 nucleotides agree with TRBD1. CDR3 length equals 10 residues. V lost 6 bases and J lost 14; bases outside the gene matches: 5. Germline V lookup: CDR1 SNHLY, CDR2 FYNNEI. CDR3 residues: CASSGQAVYF. The CDR3 nucleotides are TGTGCCAGCAGCGGACAGGCTGTGTATTTT.

The V call is TRBV25-1, the J call TRBJ2-2; TRBD1 aligns across 8 bases. The CDR3 runs 14 residues. Germline values: CDR1 MGHDK, CDR2 SYGVNS. V lost 6 bases and J lost 1; bases outside the gene matches: 1. In DNA form, the CDR3 reads TGTGCCAGCAGGGACAGGGTGAACACCGGGGAGCTGTTTTTT. Translating it yields CASRDRVNTGELFF.

This chain uses TRBV29-1 with TRBJ2-5, with D hard to call. The CDR3 contains 10 residues. In germline, CDR1 is SQVTM, CDR2 ANQGSEA. The CDR3 DNA follows: TGCAGTGCAGGACAAGAGACCCAGTACTTC. Residues: CSAGQETQYF.

V gene TRBV29-1 combines with J gene TRBJ1-1; possible D gene TRBD1, 6 bases. V lost 6 bases and J lost 0, with 11 bases in between. CDR1 and CDR2 (germline): SQVTM, ANQGSEA. This CDR3 is built from 13 residues. The CDR3 sequence is CSVHRVVNTEAFF. CDR3 bases: TGCAGCGTCCACAGGGTGGTGAACACTGAAGCTTTCTTT.

In its sample, this clone was seen a few times. The V gene is TRBV7-4, the J gene TRBJ2-7, with 7 bases identical to TRBD1. The CDR3 totals 14 residues. J was trimmed by 2 bases and V by 5 bases; bases with no gene match: 6. Germline V gene data show CDR1 as SGHVT and CDR2 as SQSDAQ. The CDR3: CASSPRDRAYEQYV. The CDR3, as DNA: TGTGCCAGCAGCCCACGGGACAGAGCCTACGAGCAGTACGTC.

The sample holds a few counts of this clone. This rearrangement joins TRBV19 to TRBJ2-5; D unclear. The last part of the DNA fits TRBJ2-7 better; the J call may be wrong. This CDR3 is built from 14 residues. The germline gives CDR1 LNHDA, CDR2 SQIVND (reference sequence). This chain's CDR3 is CASSTQHGPYEQYF. The CDR3 DNA sequence: TGTGCCAGTAGTACCCAGCATGGGCCCTACGAGCAGTACTTC.

This clone was seen a single time. The chain links TRBV9 to TRBJ2-3, with 7 nucleotides matching TRBD1. This CDR3 has 13 amino acids. The V gene end was trimmed by 3 bases and the J gene end by 5 bases; junction bases not matched to a gene: 3. Germline CDR1 and CDR2: SGDLS and YYNGEE. The DNA of the CDR3 is TGTGCCAGCAGCGCCCCAGGGGGAGATACGCAGTATTTT. It yields the protein CASSAPGGDTQYF. Drawing the rest from reference TRBV9 and TRBJ2-3, the complete variable domain is DSGVTQTPKHLITATGQRVTLRCSPRSGDLSVYWYQQSLDQGLQFLIQYYNGEERAKGNILERFSAQQFPDLHSELNLSSLELGDSALYFCASSAPGGDTQYFGPGTRLTVL.

The chain joins TRBV18 to TRBJ2-3; TRBD1 aligns across 11 bases. This CDR3 spans 15 amino acids. In germline, CDR1 is KGHSH, CDR2 LQKENI. After removal of 1 base from V and 4 bases from J, the junction contained 1 base not matched to a gene. This CDR3 is CASSPRTGGADTQYF. In nucleotides, the CDR3 is TGTGCCAGCTCACCACGGACAGGGGGCGCAGATACGCAGTATTTT.

V is TRBV5-1 and J is TRBJ2-7; a possible D gene is TRBD1 (5 bases). CDR3 size: 15 residues. CDR1 and CDR2 from the germline V gene are SGHRS and YFSETQ. Trimming took off 1 base at V and 0 bases at J, with 11 bases between the two ends. CDR3 nucleotide sequence: TGCGCCAGCAGCTTGTCAGGGTCGAGCTCCTACGAGCAGTACGTC. This sequence encodes CASSLSGSSSYEQYV.

This chain links TRBV5-1 with TRBJ2-3, with D tentatively TRBD2 (6 bases). CDR3 length equals 13 residues. V lost 4 bases and J lost 8, with 14 bases in between. The germline CDR1 and CDR2 sequences are SGHRS and YFSETQ. The DNA of the CDR3 is TGCGCCAGCAGCCCCCTGGGGGACTTTACGCAGTATTTT. It specifies CASSPLGDFTQYF.

This clone was seen many times. This chain links TRBV20-1 with TRBJ1-1, with D perhaps TRBD1 (5 bases). This CDR3 is built from 11 residues. Trimming stripped 5 bases from V and 7 bases from J, with 11 bases between. Germline V gene data show CDR1 as DFQATT and CDR2 as SNEGSKA (reference sequence). CDR3 amino acids: CSAPRGDEAFF. The CDR3 bases are TGCAGTGCTCCTCGGGGGGATGAAGCTTTCTTT.

The J gene is TRBJ2-7, the V gene TRBV28, with TRBD1 as a possible D gene (5 bases). The CDR3 contains 13 residues. The germline V gene has CDR1 MDHEN and CDR2 SYDVKM. V was clipped by 9 bases and J by 6 bases, with 18 bases between them. CDR3 in amino acids: CASEGSGWGEQYF. Written as DNA, the CDR3 is TGTGCCAGTGAAGGATCAGGGTGGGGCGAGCAGTACTTC. Full variable domain (missing parts from reference TRBV28 and TRBJ2-7): DVKVTQSSRYLVKRTGEKVFLECVQDMDHENMFWYRQDPGLGLRLIYFSYDVKMKEKGDIPEGYSVSREKKERFSLILESASTNQTSMYLCASEGSGWGEQYFGPGTRLTVT.

The chain carries TRBV5-1 and TRBJ1-3; tentative D call: TRBD1 (6 bases). The CDR3 has 15 residues. The V gene's germline CDR1 is SGHRS and CDR2 YFSETQ. V shed 2 bases and J shed 0 bases, with 9 bases lying between them. As DNA, the CDR3 is TGCGCCAGCAGCTTACAGGGTTACTCTGGAAACACCATATATTTT. This codes for CASSLQGYSGNTIYF.

This rearrangement joins TRBV18 to TRBJ1-2; 8 bases fit TRBD1. The V segment lost 3 bases and the J segment 4 bases; nucleotides outside the gene matches: 4. This CDR3 is built from 14 residues. In germline, CDR1 is KGHSH, CDR2 LQKENI. The CDR3 region is CASSPPGTGYGYTF. The DNA for the CDR3 is TGTGCCAGCTCACCTCCCGGGACAGGCTATGGCTACACCTTC.

The chain is built from TRBV13 and TRBJ2-1, with D perhaps matching TRBD1 (6 bases). V shed 2 bases and J shed 0 bases, with 8 bases lying between them. This CDR3 contains 15 residues. Germline CDR1 and CDR2: PRHDT and FYEKMQ (reference sequence). Here the CDR3 DNA reads TGTGCCAGCAGCTTAAGGGGGAGCTCCTACAATGAGCAGTTCTTC. Amino acid sequence: CASSLRGSSYNEQFF.

A single count supports this clone. This CDR3 is also generated by other DNA sequences in the sample. The V call is TRBV5-6, the J call TRBJ1-1, with D unresolved. The ends were cut back, 0 bases at V and 4 bases at J, with 7 bases in the middle. The germline gives CDR1 SGHDT, CDR2 YYEEEE. CDR3 length equals 13 residues. As DNA, the CDR3 is TGTGCCAGCAGCTTGGTCGAGGGCACTGAAGCTTTCTTT. Its translation is CASSLVEGTEAFF.

This clone was seen only a few times. This chain connects TRBV2 to TRBJ2-1; 7 nucleotides agree with TRBD2. From germline, CDR1 is SNHLY and CDR2 FYNNEI. V was clipped by 4 bases and J by 0 bases; unmatched bases: 6. This CDR3 comprises 16 residues. The chain's CDR3 is CASSAGGRGSYNEQFF. As DNA, the CDR3 is TGTGCCAGCAGTGCAGGCGGGAGAGGCTCCTACAATGAGCAGTTCTTC. Complete variable domain (other parts from reference TRBV2 and TRBJ2-1): EPEVTQTPSHQVTQMGQEVILRCVPISNHLYFYWYRQILGQKVEFLVSFYNNEISEKSEIFDDQFSVERPDGSNFTLKIRSTKLEDSAMYFCASSAGGRGSYNEQFFGPGTRLTVL.

This sequence joins TRBV29-1 and TRBJ1-1; D perhaps matches TRBD1 (5 bases). The CDR3 loop spans 15 amino acids. V shed 7 bases and J shed 1 base, with 19 bases lying between them. The germline V gene has CDR1 SQVTM and CDR2 ANQGSEA. CDR3 in DNA: TGCAGCGGGGTTTGGAGTGGGGGGTCGAACACTGAAGCTTTCTTT. Translating gives CSGVWSGGSNTEAFF. The whole variable domain, remainder taken from reference TRBV29-1 and TRBJ1-1, is SAVISQKPSRDICQRGTSLTIQCQVDSQVTMMFWYRQQPGQSLTLIATANQGSEATYESGFVIDKFPISRPNLTFSTLTVSNMSPEDSSIYLCSGVWSGGSNTEAFFGQGTRLTVV.